This TCR beta chain was captured in a study of regulatory T cells in long-lasting Graves disease. As for the study in general: Graves' cases, newly diagnosed, had used antithyroid drugs under 3 months.

Time point indicated: newly diagnosed GD, antithyroid drugs for less than 3 months. PBMCs provided the RNA from which the TCR library was made. This clonotype was seen repeatedly, ten times or more. The CDR3 contains 17 residues. CDR1 and CDR2 (germline): DFQATT, SNEGSKA (reference sequence). Germline trimming cut 5 bases from V and 2 bases from J; bases unmatched to any gene: 9. Both iRepertoire HTBI primers and Arm-PCR of CDR3 regions were used to build the TCR beta libraries. TCRdb reprocessed the multiplex PCR reads with MiXCR, giving one entry per CDR3 protein. This sample has more than 400,000 distinct CDR3 sequences; around 15% occur once, and the top ten carry 12%. In addition, the sample was reused for a study of T cells in Graves' hyperthyroidism and ophthalmopathy. That study reports: Hyperthyroidism patients were newly diagnosed, had disease duration under 2 months, and were aged 18 to 65 years.

The input for sequencing was peripheral blood mononuclear cells (PBMCs), taken at new diagnosis, from a patient treated with antithyroid drugs. The sequence came from a middle-aged man with Graves disease. The V and J genes are TRBV20-1 and TRBJ2-7; 16 bases match TRBD2. CDR3 in amino acids: CSASVGTSGRGPYEQYF. The CDR3 DNA is TGCAGTGCTTCGGTCGGGACTAGCGGGAGGGGCCCCTACGAGCAGTACTTC.